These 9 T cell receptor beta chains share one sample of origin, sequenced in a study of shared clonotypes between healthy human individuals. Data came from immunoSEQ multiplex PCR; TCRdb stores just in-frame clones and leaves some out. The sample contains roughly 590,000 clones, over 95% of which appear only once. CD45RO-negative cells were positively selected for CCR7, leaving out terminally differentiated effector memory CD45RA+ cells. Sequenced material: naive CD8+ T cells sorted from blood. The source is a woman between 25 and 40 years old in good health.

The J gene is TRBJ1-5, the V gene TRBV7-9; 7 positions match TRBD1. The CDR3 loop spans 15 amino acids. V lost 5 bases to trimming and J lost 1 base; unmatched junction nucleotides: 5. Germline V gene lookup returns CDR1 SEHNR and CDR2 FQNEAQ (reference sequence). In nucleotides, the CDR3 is TGTGCCAGCAGCAGCAGACAGGGAAGCAATCAGCCCCAGCATTTT. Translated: CASSSRQGSNQPQHF.

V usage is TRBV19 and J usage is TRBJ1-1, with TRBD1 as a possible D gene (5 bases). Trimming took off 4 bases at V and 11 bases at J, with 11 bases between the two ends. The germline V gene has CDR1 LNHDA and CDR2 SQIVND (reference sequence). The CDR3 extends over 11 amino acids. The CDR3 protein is CASSKGVGAFF. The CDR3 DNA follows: TGTGCCAGTAGTAAAGGGGTTGGGGCTTTCTTT.

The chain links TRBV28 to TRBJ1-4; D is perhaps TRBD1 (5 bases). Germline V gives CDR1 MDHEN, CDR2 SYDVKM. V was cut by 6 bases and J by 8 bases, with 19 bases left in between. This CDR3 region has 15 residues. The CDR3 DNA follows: TGTGCCAGCAGGGGGGTGGCAACCCCTCGAGAAAAACTGTTTTTT. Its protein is CASRGVATPREKLFF.

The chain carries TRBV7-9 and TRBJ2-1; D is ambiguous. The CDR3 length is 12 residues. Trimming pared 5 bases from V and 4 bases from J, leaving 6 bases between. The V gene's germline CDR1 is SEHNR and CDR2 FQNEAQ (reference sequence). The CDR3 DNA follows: TGTGCCAGCAGCCCAAATTACAATGAGCAGTTCTTC. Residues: CASSPNYNEQFF.

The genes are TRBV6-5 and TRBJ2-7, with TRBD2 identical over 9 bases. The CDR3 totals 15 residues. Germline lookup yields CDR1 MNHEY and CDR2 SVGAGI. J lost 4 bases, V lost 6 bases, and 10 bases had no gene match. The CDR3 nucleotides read TGTGCCAGCAGCCGAATCGGGACTAGCTGGTACGAGCAGTACTTC. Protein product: CASSRIGTSWYEQYF.

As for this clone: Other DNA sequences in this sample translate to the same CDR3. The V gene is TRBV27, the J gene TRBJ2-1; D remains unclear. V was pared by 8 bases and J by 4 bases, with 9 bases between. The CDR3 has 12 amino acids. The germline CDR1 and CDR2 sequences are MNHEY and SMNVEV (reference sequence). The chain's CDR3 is CASSPGYNEQFF. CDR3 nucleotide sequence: TGTGCCAGCTCACCTGGGTACAATGAGCAGTTCTTC.

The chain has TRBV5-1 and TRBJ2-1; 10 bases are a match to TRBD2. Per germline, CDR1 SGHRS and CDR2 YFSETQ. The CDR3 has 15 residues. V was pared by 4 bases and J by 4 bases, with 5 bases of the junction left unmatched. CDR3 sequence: CASSLGTSVYNEQFF. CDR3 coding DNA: TGCGCCAGCAGCCTCGGGACTAGCGTATACAATGAGCAGTTCTTC.

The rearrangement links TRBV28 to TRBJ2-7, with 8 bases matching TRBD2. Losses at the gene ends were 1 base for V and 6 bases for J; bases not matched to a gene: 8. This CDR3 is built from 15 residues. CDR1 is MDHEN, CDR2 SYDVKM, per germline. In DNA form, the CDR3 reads TGTGCCAGCAGTTTATCGGCGGGAGGAAGGAGCGAGCAGTACTTC. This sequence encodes CASSLSAGGRSEQYF.

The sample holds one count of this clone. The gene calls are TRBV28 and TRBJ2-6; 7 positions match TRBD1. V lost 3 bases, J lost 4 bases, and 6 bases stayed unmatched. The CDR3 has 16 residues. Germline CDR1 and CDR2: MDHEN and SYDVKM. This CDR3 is CASSFSKGAGANVLTF. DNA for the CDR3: TGTGCCAGCAGTTTTTCTAAGGGGGCAGGGGCCAACGTCCTGACTTTC.